Included here is one T cell receptor (beta chain) sequence, with context. The PCR made use of 60 Vbeta and 13 Jbeta primers. In the authors' workflow: An analysis performed later counted about 80 million unique TCR beta chains (around 10 million of them shared). The assay was immunoSEQ multiplex PCR, and TCRdb's table has in-frame clones only and misses some. V and J calls and clone size are copied from that table; D and trimming were computed from the DNA. The data show about 150,000 clones, with more than 70% seen just once and 1.5% to 2% held by the top ten. These data originate in a study of cytomegalovirus exposure and HLA in healthy donors. In the study overall: Findings of an earlier analysis included some 120 million unique TCR beta sequences from some 180 million T cells.

CDR1 and CDR2 (germline): SNHLY, FYNNEI. The CDR3 has 14 residues. Trimming pared 4 bases from V and 3 bases from J, leaving 9 bases between. This clonotype was sampled from a woman in her 40s in good health and CMV-seronegative. The sequenced sample consisted of PBMCs. The chain recombines TRBV2 with TRBJ1-4; D uncertain. The CDR3 loop is CASSGAAANEKLFF. For the CDR3, the DNA is TGTGCCAGCAGTGGCGCGGCAGCTAATGAAAAACTGTTTTTT.